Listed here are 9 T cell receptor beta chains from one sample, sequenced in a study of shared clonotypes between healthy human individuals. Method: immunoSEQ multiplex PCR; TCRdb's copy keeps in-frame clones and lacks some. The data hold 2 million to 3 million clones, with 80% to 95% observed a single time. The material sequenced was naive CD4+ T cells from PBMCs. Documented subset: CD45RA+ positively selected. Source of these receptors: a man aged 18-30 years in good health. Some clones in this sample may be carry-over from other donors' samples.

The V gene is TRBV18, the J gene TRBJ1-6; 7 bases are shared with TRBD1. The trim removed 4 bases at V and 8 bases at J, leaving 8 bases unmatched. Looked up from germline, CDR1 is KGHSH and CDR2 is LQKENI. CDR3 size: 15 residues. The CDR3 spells CASSQTGEGDSPLHF. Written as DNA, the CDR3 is TGTGCCAGCTCACAAACAGGGGAAGGAGATTCACCCCTCCACTTT.

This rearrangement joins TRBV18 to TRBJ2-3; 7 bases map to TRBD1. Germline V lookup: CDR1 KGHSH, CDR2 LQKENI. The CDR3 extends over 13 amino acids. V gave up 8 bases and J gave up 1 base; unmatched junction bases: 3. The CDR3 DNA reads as TGTGCCAGCCACACAGGGGGCACAGATACGCAGTATTTT. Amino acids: CASHTGGTDTQYF.

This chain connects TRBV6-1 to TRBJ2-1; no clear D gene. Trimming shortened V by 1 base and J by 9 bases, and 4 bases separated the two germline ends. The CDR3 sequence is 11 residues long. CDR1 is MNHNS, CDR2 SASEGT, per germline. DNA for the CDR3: TGTGCCAGCAGTGAAGAAGTTGAGCAGTTCTTC. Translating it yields CASSEEVEQFF.

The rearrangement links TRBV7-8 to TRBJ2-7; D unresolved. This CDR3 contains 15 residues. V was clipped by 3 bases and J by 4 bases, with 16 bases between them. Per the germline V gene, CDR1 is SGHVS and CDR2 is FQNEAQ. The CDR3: CASSFARIQGYEQYF. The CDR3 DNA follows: TGTGCCAGCAGCTTTGCAAGGATACAAGGGTACGAGCAGTACTTC. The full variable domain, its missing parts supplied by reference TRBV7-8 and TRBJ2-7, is GAGVSQSPRYKVAKRGQDVALRCDPISGHVSLFWYQQALGQGPEFLTYFQNEAQLDKSGLPSDRFFAERPEGSVSTLKIQRTQQEDSAVYLCASSFARIQGYEQYFGPGTRLTVT.

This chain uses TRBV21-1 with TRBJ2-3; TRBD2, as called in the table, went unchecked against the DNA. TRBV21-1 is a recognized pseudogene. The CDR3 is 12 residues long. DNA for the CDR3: TGTGCCAGCGTAAGCCCCACAGATACGCAGTATTTT. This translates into CASVSPTDTQYF.

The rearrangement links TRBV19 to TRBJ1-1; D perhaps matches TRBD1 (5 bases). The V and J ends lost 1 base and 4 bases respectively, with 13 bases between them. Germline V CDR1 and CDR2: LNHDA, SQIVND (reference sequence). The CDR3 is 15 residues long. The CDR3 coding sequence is TGTGCCAGTAGTATAGTCGAGGGGTTGGGCACTGAAGCTTTCTTT. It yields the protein CASSIVEGLGTEAFF.

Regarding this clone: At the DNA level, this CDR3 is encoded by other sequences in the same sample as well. The CDR3 coding sequence is TGTGCCAGCAGCGGACAGGGGACCAACACCGGGGAGCTGTTTTTT. Protein: CASSGQGTNTGELFF. V usage is TRBV9 and J usage is TRBJ2-2; 8 nucleotides agree with TRBD1. This CDR3 spans 15 amino acids. The germline CDR1 and CDR2 sequences are SGDLS and YYNGEE. V shed 3 bases and J 2 bases; nucleotides not matched to a gene: 3.

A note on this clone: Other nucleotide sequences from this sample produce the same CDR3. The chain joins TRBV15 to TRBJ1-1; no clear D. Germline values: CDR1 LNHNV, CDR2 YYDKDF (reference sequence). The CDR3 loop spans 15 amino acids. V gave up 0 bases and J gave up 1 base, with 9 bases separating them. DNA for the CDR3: TGTGCCACCAGCAGAGATCTTGGCCGGAACACTGAAGCTTTCTTT. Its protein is CATSRDLGRNTEAFF.

The chain's CDR3 is CASSFQGAGNTIYF. Here the CDR3 DNA reads TGTGCCAGCAGTTTCCAGGGCGCCGGAAACACCATATATTTT. This chain connects TRBV28 to TRBJ1-3, with D perhaps TRBD1 (5 bases). The CDR3 is made up of 14 amino acids. Germline-derived CDR1 and CDR2 are MDHEN and SYDVKM. V was cut by 3 bases and J by 4 bases, with 10 bases left in between. The full variable domain, rest sourced from reference TRBV28 and TRBJ1-3, is DVKVTQSSRYLVKRTGEKVFLECVQDMDHENMFWYRQDPGLGLRLIYFSYDVKMKEKGDIPEGYSVSREKKERFSLILESASTNQTSMYLCASSFQGAGNTIYFGEGSWLTVV.